This TCR beta chain was captured by sequencing in a study of a mutant IDH1 vaccine in newly diagnosed glioma. With regard to this clone: Its antigen is not identified.

Germline values: CDR1 SQVTM, CDR2 ANQGSEA. This CDR3 has 16 amino acids. With 0 bases clipped from V and 2 bases from J, the junction kept 6 bases outside the gene matches. Time point denoted: week 47, end of study. Alongside topical imiquimod, each dose of vaccine comprised 300 ug of mutant IDH1 20-mer peptide. Profiling relied on immunoSEQ multiplex PCR, and the TCRdb table lists in-frame clones only, not all of them. The sample carries tens of thousands of clones, roughly 89% recorded once. The sequence was collected from a man aged 40-55 years with glioma. Sequenced material: PBMCs, taken from a glioma patient whose treatment included an IDH1 peptide vaccine. The chain has TRBV29-1 and TRBJ2-1; 8 bases match TRBD2. This chain's CDR3 is CSVEDHTGGAYNEQFF. CDR3 in DNA: TGCAGCGTTGAAGATCATACCGGGGGGGCCTACAATGAGCAGTTCTTC.